Shown below are 5 T cell receptor beta chains from a single sample sequenced in a study of a mutant IDH1 vaccine in newly diagnosed glioma. For these TCRs, the target antigens are not known. Assay used: immunoSEQ multiplex PCR; TCRdb lists only in-frame clones, some missing. In the table there are over 50,000 clones, 75% to 90% of which are singletons. The time point was: week 5, during vaccination. Vaccination used 300 ug of mutant IDH1 20-mer peptide per dose, with topical imiquimod. The input for sequencing was PBMCs, taken from a glioma patient whose treatment included an IDH1 peptide vaccine. The receptors originated from a woman aged 40 to 50 with glioma.

The chain uses TRBV4-1 and TRBJ1-2, with TRBD1 matching 12 bases. V dropped 1 base and J dropped 4; count of bases not matched to a gene: 7. Per germline, CDR1 MGHRA and CDR2 YSYEKL. This CDR3 contains 17 residues. The CDR3 protein is CASSQAGTGGAVYGYTF. CDR3 nucleotide sequence: TGCGCCAGCAGCCAAGCAGGGACAGGGGGCGCGGTCTATGGCTACACCTTC.

The chain recombines TRBV10-3 with TRBJ2-3; TRBD2 matches at 12 bases. The germline V gene has CDR1 ENHRY and CDR2 SYGVKD. This CDR3 spans 19 amino acids. J lost 4 bases, V lost 2 bases, and 13 bases had no gene match. CDR3 protein: CAISEAGTSGPIKADTQYF. CDR3 DNA sequence: TGTGCCATCAGTGAGGCCGGGACTAGCGGGCCGATAAAGGCAGATACGCAGTATTTT.

The genes are TRBV19 and TRBJ1-1; D is undetermined. This CDR3 has 13 residues. V was pared by 4 bases and J by 0 bases, with 6 bases between. Per the germline V gene, CDR1 is LNHDA and CDR2 is SQIVND (reference sequence). CDR3 loop: CASSTKMNTEAFF. Here the CDR3 DNA reads TGTGCCAGTAGTACCAAGATGAACACTGAAGCTTTCTTT.

The chain employs TRBV19 and TRBJ1-2; D gene ambiguous. The CDR3 is 11 residues long. Germline lookup yields CDR1 LNHDA and CDR2 SQIVND (reference sequence). The V end lost 5 bases, the J end lost 4 bases, and 5 bases lay between the germline ends. CDR3 sequence: CASSWTYGYTF. Written as DNA, the CDR3 is TGTGCCAGTAGTTGGACCTATGGCTACACCTTC.

This chain links TRBV29-1 with TRBJ2-5; the match to TRBD2 covers 8 bases. This CDR3 contains 12 residues. With 7 bases clipped from V and 1 base from J, the junction kept 2 bases outside the gene matches. The V gene's germline CDR1 is SQVTM and CDR2 ANQGSEA. The CDR3 bases are TGCAGCGCGGGGGGGGCCCAAGAGACCCAGTACTTC. It specifies CSAGGAQETQYF. The variable domain in full, completed from reference TRBV29-1 and TRBJ2-5, reads SAVISQKPSRDICQRGTSLTIQCQVDSQVTMMFWYRQQPGQSLTLIATANQGSEATYESGFVIDKFPISRPNLTFSTLTVSNMSPEDSSIYLCSAGGAQETQYFGPGTRLLVL.